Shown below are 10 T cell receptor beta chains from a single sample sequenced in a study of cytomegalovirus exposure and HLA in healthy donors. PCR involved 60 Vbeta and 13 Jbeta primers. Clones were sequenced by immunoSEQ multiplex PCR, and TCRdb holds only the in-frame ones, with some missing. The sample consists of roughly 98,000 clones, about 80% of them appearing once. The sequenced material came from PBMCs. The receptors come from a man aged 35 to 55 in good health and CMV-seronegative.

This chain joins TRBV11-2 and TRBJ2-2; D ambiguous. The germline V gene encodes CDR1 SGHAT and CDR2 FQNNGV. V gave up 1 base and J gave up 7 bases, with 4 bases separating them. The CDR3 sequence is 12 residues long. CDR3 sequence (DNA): TGTGCCAGCAGCTTAGGTCACGGGGAGCTGTTTTTT. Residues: CASSLGHGELFF.

The CDR3 spells CASSFNRGTGYTF. Written as DNA, the CDR3 is TGTGCCAGCAGTTTCAATAGGGGCACTGGCTACACCTTC. V and J are TRBV28 and TRBJ1-2, with D possibly TRBD1 on 5 matching bases. Germline V gene sequence: CDR1 MDHEN, CDR2 SYDVKM. The CDR3 runs 13 residues. V lost 3 bases and J 7 bases, leaving 12 bases between the germline ends.

The CDR3 DNA sequence: TGTGCCAGCAGTTCCTGGACTAGCGGGGCGAATGAGCAGTTCTTC. Its translation: CASSSWTSGANEQFF. This chain connects TRBV27 to TRBJ2-1; 12 bases agree with TRBD2. CDR1 is MNHEY and CDR2 is SMNVEV in the germline V gene (reference sequence). J gave up 7 bases and V 4 bases, and 5 bases lay outside the gene matches. This CDR3 contains 15 residues.

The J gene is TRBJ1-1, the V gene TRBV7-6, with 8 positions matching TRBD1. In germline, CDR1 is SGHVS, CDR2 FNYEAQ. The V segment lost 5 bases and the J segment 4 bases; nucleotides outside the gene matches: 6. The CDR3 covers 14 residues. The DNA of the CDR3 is TGTGCCAGCAGCCCGGGACAGGTGGGCACTGAAGCTTTCTTT. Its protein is CASSPGQVGTEAFF.

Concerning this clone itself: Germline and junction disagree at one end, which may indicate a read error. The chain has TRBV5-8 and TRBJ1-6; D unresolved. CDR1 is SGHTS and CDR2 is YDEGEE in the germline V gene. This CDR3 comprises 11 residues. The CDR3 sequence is CASSLDSPPHF. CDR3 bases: TGTGCCAGCAGCTTGGACTCACCCCCCCACTTT. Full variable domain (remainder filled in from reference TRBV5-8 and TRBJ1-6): EAGVTQSPTHLIKTRGQQATLRCSPISGHTSVYWYQQALGLGLQFLLWYDEGEERNRGNFPPRFSGRQFPNYSSELNVNALELEDSALYLCASSLDSPPHFGNGTRLTVT.

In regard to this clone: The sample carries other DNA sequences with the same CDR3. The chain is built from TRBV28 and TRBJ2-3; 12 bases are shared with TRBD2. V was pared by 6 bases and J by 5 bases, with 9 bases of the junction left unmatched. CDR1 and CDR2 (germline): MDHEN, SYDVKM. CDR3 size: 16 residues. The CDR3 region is CASRLLAGGMIDTQYF. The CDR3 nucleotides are TGTGCCAGCAGATTACTAGCGGGAGGTATGATAGATACGCAGTATTTT.

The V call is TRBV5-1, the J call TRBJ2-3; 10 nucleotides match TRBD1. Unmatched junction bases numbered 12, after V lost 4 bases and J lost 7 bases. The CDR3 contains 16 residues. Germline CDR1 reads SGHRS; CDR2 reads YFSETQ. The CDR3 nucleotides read TGCGCCAGCAGCCAACGAACCGGGACAGGGGTAAATACGCAGTATTTT. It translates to CASSQRTGTGVNTQYF. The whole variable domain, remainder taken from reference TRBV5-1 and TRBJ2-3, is KAGVTQTPRYLIKTRGQQVTLSCSPISGHRSVSWYQQTPGQGLQFLFEYFSETQRNKGNFPGRFSGRQFSNSRSEMNVSTLELGDSALYLCASSQRTGTGVNTQYFGPGTRLTVL.

The CDR3 region is CAISADRAQETQYF. The CDR3 region has the DNA TGTGCCATCAGCGCGGACAGGGCCCAAGAGACCCAGTACTTC. The V gene is TRBV10-3, the J gene TRBJ2-5; 8 bases are a match to TRBD1. Germline CDR1 is ENHRY and CDR2 is SYGVKD. The CDR3 is 14 residues long. J was trimmed by 1 base and V by 6 bases; bases with no gene match: 4.

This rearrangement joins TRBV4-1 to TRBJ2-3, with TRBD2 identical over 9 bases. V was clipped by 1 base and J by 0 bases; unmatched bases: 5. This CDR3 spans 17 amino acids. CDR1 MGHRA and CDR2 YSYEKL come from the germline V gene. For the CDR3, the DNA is TGCGCCAGCAGCCAAGGTCTTAGCGGGAGAAGCACAGATACGCAGTATTTT. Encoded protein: CASSQGLSGRSTDTQYF.

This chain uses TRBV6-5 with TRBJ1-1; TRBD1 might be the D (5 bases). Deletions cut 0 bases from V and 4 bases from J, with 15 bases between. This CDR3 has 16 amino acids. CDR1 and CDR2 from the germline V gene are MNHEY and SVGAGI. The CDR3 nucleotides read TGTGCCAGCAGTTACTCGAGAGGAATCGGGGGCACTGAAGCTTTCTTT. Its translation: CASSYSRGIGGTEAFF.